This paragraph reports one T cell receptor (beta chain). The antigen it binds to is not known. Base-call qualities are not available, and no considerably larger clone is one nucleotide away. The sample belongs to a study of cytomegalovirus exposure and HLA in healthy donors (dated by TCRdb to about 2017). About the investigation overall: The roughly 670 repertoires of the first cohort and the 110 or so validation repertoires were produced on the same platform, according to a later analysis. The study aimed to test whether cataloging public T cell receptors could reveal signatures of past pathogen exposure. In addition to the first cohort of approximately 670 subjects, a separate validation cohort of 120 different subjects was used. To predict cytomegalovirus infection status, the study brought together high-throughput TCR immunosequencing, statistical association of individual TCRs with disease status, and machine learning.

Library method: the immunoSEQ multiplex PCR assay. The authors processed their data as follows. A statistical classification framework was developed to diagnose cytomegalovirus status using the catalog of TCR beta chain sequences. TCRdb stores this immuneACCESS table with in-frame sequences only. Part of the clones is absent; in the studies checked, under half of the shortfall reflects unresolved V genes, and no reason is known for the rest. V, J and clone size were drawn from that table, and D and trimming were deduced from the DNA. The sample table records 140,000 to 150,000 clones; roughly 90% of these occur just once. The biggest ten clones account for less than 5.5% of the sample. The research as a whole found: In a later analysis, TCRs clustered in the first cohort were found to also tend to co-occur in the 100 to 150 validation repertoires, with 90% to 95% of cluster scores above 0. All 120 or so repertoires were used to score co-occurrence in the validation cohort in a later analysis, because that analysis had no HLA typing for the cohort. Cytomegalovirus status was reported to be diagnosed by the classifier with high specificity and sensitivity in both the original and validation cohorts. Most TCR sequences were seen in very few donors, while some public TCRs were found in many individuals. The authors suggested that the approach could potentially be extended to other disease states and immunological phenotypes. A total of 150 to 200 TCR beta chains were listed by the study as associated with cytomegalovirus. In vitro tests confirmed that a few of the cytomegalovirus-associated TCR beta chains recognize cytomegalovirus antigens.

V drops 5 bases and J drops 0 bases, leaving 5 bases in between. The CDR3 spans 14 residues, from the cysteine through the phenylalanine. The CDR3 DNA has 42 bases and is translated from base 1. For CDR1 and CDR2, the germline V gene (reference sequence) lists MNHEY and SMNVEV. The donors were included in the validation cohort of over a hundred subjects, a group kept apart from the roughly 700-subject first cohort. The receptor's source is a man in his late teens or twenties in good health and CMV-seropositive. The sequence joins TRBV27 to TRBJ2-6; no D gene call is confident. The sample consisted of PBMCs. CDR3 region: CASSQRSGANVLTF. The sequenced DNA is TGTGCCAGCAGTCAGCGCTCTGGGGCCAACGTCCTGACTTTC.